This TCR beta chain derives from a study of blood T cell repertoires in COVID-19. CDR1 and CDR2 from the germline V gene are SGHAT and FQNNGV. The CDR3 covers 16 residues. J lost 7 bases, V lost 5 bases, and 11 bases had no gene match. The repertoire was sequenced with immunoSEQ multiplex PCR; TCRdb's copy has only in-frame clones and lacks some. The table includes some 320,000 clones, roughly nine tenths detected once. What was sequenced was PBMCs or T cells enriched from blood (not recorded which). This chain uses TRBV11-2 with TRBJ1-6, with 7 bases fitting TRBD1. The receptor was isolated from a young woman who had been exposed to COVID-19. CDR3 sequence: CASSIYRGRGNSPLHF. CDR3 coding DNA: TGTGCCAGCAGCATATACAGGGGAAGGGGGAATTCACCCCTCCACTTT.